Each of the 18 T cell receptor beta chains below was sequenced from the same sample in a study of T cell repertoires in cytomegalovirus infection. No antigen is known for these receptors. TCRdb redid the calling of the reads with MiXCR, one entry per CDR3 protein. There are roughly 68,000 distinct CDR3 sequences in the sample; approximately 24% occur only once, and approximately 79% lies in the top ten. Sequenced: PBMCs, sequenced either directly or after in vitro stimulation (not recorded which). All receptors derive from a human donor in good health (CMV status not recorded). Some clones in this sample may be carry-over from other donors' samples.

This clonotype was recorded a few times. The V gene is TRBV7-9, the J gene TRBJ2-7, with 7 bases aligning to TRBD2. This CDR3 has 17 residues. Germline V gives CDR1 SEHNR, CDR2 FQNEAQ (reference sequence). J was trimmed by 6 bases and V by 0 bases; bases with no gene match: 14. CDR3 bases: TGTGCCAGCAGCTTAGCAGGTTTGGGAGGGCGTCGCATCGAGCAGTACGTC. Its protein product is CASSLAGLGGRRIEQYV.

This clonotype has only a few counts. The chain carries TRBV6-1 and TRBJ1-2; D gene unclear. The CDR3 totals 16 residues. The ends were cut back, 3 bases at V and 8 bases at J, with 22 bases in the middle. Germline lookup yields CDR1 MNHNS and CDR2 SASEGT. The CDR3 here is CASSDIFFVRDRGYTF. DNA of the CDR3: TGTGCCAGCAGTGATATTTTTTTCGTAAGGGATAGGGGCTACACCTTC.

V usage is TRBV12-3 or TRBV12-4 and J usage is TRBJ2-1, with 11 bases lining up with TRBD1. This CDR3 contains 14 residues. The trim removed 6 bases at V and 8 bases at J, leaving 6 bases unmatched. CDR3 sequence reads: CASSPGQGVDEQFF. The CDR3, as DNA: TGTGCCAGCAGCCCGGGACAGGGGGTAGATGAGCAGTTCTTC.

The genes are TRBV5-1 and TRBJ1-2; D unclear. From germline, CDR1 is SGHRS and CDR2 YFSETQ. Trimming cost V 4 bases and J 4 bases, with 20 bases left between them. This CDR3 region has 16 residues. The DNA of the CDR3 is TGCGCCAGCAGCAAAGGACCGCCCGGGGAATTCTATGGCTACACCTTC. This sequence encodes CASSKGPPGEFYGYTF.

The CDR3 sequence is CASSLLLASGNEQFF. In DNA, the CDR3 is TGTGCCAGCAGCCTCCTGTTGGCTAGCGGCAATGAGCAGTTCTTC. The rearrangement uses TRBV5-4 and TRBJ2-1; 7 bases align to TRBD2. Germline CDR1 SGHNT, CDR2 YYREEE (reference sequence). V lost 4 bases, J lost 6 bases, and 10 bases stayed unmatched. CDR3 length: 15 amino acids. The entire variable domain, with the rest obtained from reference TRBV5-4 and TRBJ2-1, is as follows: ETGVTQSPTHLIKTRGQQVTLRCSSQSGHNTVSWYQQALGQGPQFIFQYYREEENGRGNFPPRFSGLQFPNYSSELNVNALELDDSALYLCASSLLLASGNEQFFGPGTRLTVL.

The rearrangement links TRBV2 to TRBJ2-7; 10 positions match TRBD2. The germline V gene encodes CDR1 SNHLY and CDR2 FYNNEI. The CDR3 runs to 15 residues. V dropped 8 bases and J dropped 1; count of bases not matched to a gene: 8. Here the CDR3 DNA reads TGTGCCAGCTCGAGGGGAGCGGGAGGGTCCTACGAGCAGTACGTC. Translation gives CASSRGAGGSYEQYV.

The chain carries TRBV29-1 and TRBJ1-1; D uncertain. CDR3 length equals 12 residues. V dropped 7 bases and J dropped 0 bases, with 9 bases sitting between them. From germline, CDR1 is SQVTM and CDR2 ANQGSEA. The CDR3 region has the DNA TGCAGCGCTCAACCGATGAACACTGAAGCTTTCTTT. Translation gives CSAQPMNTEAFF.

This clonotype was detected ten times or more. The rearrangement joins TRBV12-3 or TRBV12-4 to TRBJ2-5, with 14 nucleotides matching TRBD2. V was pared by 6 bases and J by 5 bases, with 8 bases of the junction left unmatched. The CDR3 is 16 amino acids. As DNA, the CDR3 is TGTGCCAGCAGATCGGGGACTAGCGGGAGCGGTGAGACCCAGTACTTC. Its protein product is CASRSGTSGSGETQYF.

This clonotype was counted only a few times. The V call is TRBV6-1, the J call TRBJ1-2; TRBD1 might be the D (5 bases). The CDR3 runs 15 residues. Trimming removed 6 bases from V and 0 bases from J, with 14 bases in between. Germline-derived CDR1 and CDR2 are MNHNS and SASEGT. DNA of the CDR3: TGTGCCAGCAGAGTCGACGGGGGTGCTAACTATGGCTACACCTTC. Translation: CASRVDGGANYGYTF.

This clonotype was observed a handful of times. The chain couples TRBV6-5 to TRBJ2-3; unclear D gene. The V gene's germline CDR1 is MNHEY and CDR2 SVGAGI. There are 14 residues in the CDR3. V gave up 7 bases and J gave up 0 bases, with 11 bases separating them. In DNA form, the CDR3 reads TGTGCCAGCAATAGGGCCGGGAGCACAGATACGCAGTATTTT. As protein: CASNRAGSTDTQYF.

In this sample, this clonotype turned up many times. V and J are TRBV6-2 or TRBV6-3 and TRBJ2-4, with D hard to call. Trimming pared 0 bases from V and 3 bases from J, leaving 6 bases between. There are 14 residues in the CDR3. From germline, CDR1 is MNHEY and CDR2 SVGEGT. The chain's CDR3 is CASSYSGSKNIQYF. The DNA of the CDR3 is TGTGCCAGCAGTTACTCGGGCAGCAAAAACATTCAGTACTTC.

The CDR3 DNA reads as TGTGCCAGCAGACGCCCACGACAGGGGCTGGGGACAGATACGCAGTATTTT. The encoded protein is CASRRPRQGLGTDTQYF. The chain carries TRBV28 and TRBJ2-3; 8 bases line up with TRBD1. The CDR3 spans 17 residues. Germline lookup yields CDR1 MDHEN and CDR2 SYDVKM. The junction had 14 bases not matched to a gene; V was cut back by 6 bases and J by 3 bases.

The chain employs TRBV5-4 and TRBJ2-3, with TRBD2 matching over 9 bases. Germline V gene lookup returns CDR1 SGHNT and CDR2 YYREEE (reference sequence). This CDR3 has 17 residues. V shed 2 bases and J 7 bases; nucleotides not matched to a gene: 14. CDR3 bases: TGTGCCAGCAGCTTACTAGAACCGGGACTAGCAACAAATACGCAGTATTTT. It translates to CASSLLEPGLATNTQYF. Full variable domain (rest looked up from reference TRBV5-4 and TRBJ2-3): ETGVTQSPTHLIKTRGQQVTLRCSSQSGHNTVSWYQQALGQGPQFIFQYYREEENGRGNFPPRFSGLQFPNYSSELNVNALELDDSALYLCASSLLEPGLATNTQYFGPGTRLTVL.

In this sample, this clonotype turned up a few times. The J gene is TRBJ2-6, the V gene TRBV6-1, with D maybe TRBD2 (5 bases). CDR1 and CDR2 (germline): MNHNS, SASEGT. The germline V and J ends were trimmed by 1 base and 1 base, with 8 bases remaining between them. The CDR3 is 16 amino acids. The CDR3 nucleotides are TGTGCCAGCAGTGAAGGGAGGCTTTCTGGGGCCAACGTCCTGACTTTC. It specifies CASSEGRLSGANVLTF.

This clonotype has only one observation. The chain uses TRBV9 and TRBJ2-1; D is perhaps TRBD2 (6 bases). V was cut by 0 bases and J by 7 bases, with 23 bases left in between. Per the germline V gene, CDR1 is SGDLS and CDR2 is YYNGEE. The CDR3 has 18 amino acids. The CDR3 reads CASSVASYGGSGLNEQFF. In DNA, the CDR3 is TGTGCCAGCAGCGTAGCTTCATACGGGGGTTCGGGGTTGAATGAGCAGTTCTTC. The full variable domain, rest sourced from reference TRBV9 and TRBJ2-1, is DSGVTQTPKHLITATGQRVTLRCSPRSGDLSVYWYQQSLDQGLQFLIQYYNGEERAKGNILERFSAQQFPDLHSELNLSSLELGDSALYFCASSVASYGGSGLNEQFFGPGTRLTVL.

This clonotype was observed a handful of times. This rearrangement joins TRBV12-3 or TRBV12-4 to TRBJ1-3; D is ambiguous. The V end was cut by 8 bases, the J end by 0 bases, with 11 bases between. The CDR3 spans 14 residues. The CDR3, as DNA: TGTGCCAGCGCGAGGACGGACTCTGGAAACACCATATATTTT. Amino acid sequence: CASARTDSGNTIYF.

This clonotype has a count of ten or more. The chain is built from TRBV7-2 and TRBJ2-3; 9 bases are shared with TRBD2. Germline trimming cut 2 bases from V and 0 bases from J; bases unmatched to any gene: 9. The CDR3 is made up of 18 amino acids. Per the germline V gene, CDR1 is SGHTA and CDR2 is FQGNSA. The DNA for the CDR3 is TGTGCCAGCAGCTTACTAAGTTTGGCGGGAGGGAGCACAGATACGCAGTATTTT. It codes for CASSLLSLAGGSTDTQYF. Drawing the rest from reference TRBV7-2 and TRBJ2-3, the complete variable domain is GAGVSQSPSNKVTEKGKDVELRCDPISGHTALYWYRQSLGQGLEFLIYFQGNSAPDKSGLPSDRFSAERTGGSVSTLTIQRTQQEDSAVYLCASSLLSLAGGSTDTQYFGPGTRLTVL.

The rearrangement links TRBV7-3 to TRBJ2-7; 14 nucleotides align to TRBD2. Germline assignment: CDR1 SGHTA and CDR2 FQGTGA. Germline trimming cut 5 bases from V and 5 bases from J; bases unmatched to any gene: 5. CDR3 size: 15 residues. The CDR3 DNA reads as TGTGCCAGCAGCCTCGGGACTAGCGGGAGTGACGAGCAGTACTTC. Its translation: CASSLGTSGSDEQYF.